What follows are 15 T cell receptor beta chains derived from one specimen sequenced in a study of blood T cells in healthy people across ages. With a J-beta primer mix and a sample-barcoded 5' primer, a second PCR ran about 6 to 11 cycles. TCRdb reanalysed the 5' RACE reads using MiXCR and keeps one entry per CDR3 protein. The sample lists about 1.1 million distinct CDR3 sequences, 35% to 45% occurring once. The sequencing input was blood. Receptors originate from a man aged 18 to 30 in good health.

The V call is TRBV20-1, the J call TRBJ2-1; 9 nucleotides align to TRBD2. V shed 5 bases, J shed 5 bases, and the junction held 19 bases outside the gene matches. Germline CDR1 DFQATT, CDR2 SNEGSKA (reference sequence). This CDR3 has 18 residues. CDR3 DNA sequence: TGCAGTGCTGTTAGGCCCAATGGGGCGGGGGGGCCTCACAATGAGCAGTTCTTC. This codes for CSAVRPNGAGGPHNEQFF.

For the CDR3, the DNA is TGTGCCAGCAGCTTAAGTCAGTGGGGCAGCCTCACTGAAGCTTTCTTT. It codes for CASSLSQWGSLTEAFF. V gene TRBV7-2 combines with J gene TRBJ1-1; D is possibly TRBD1 (5 bases). With 2 bases removed from V and 4 bases from J, the gap between germline ends came to 17 bases. CDR1 and CDR2 (germline): SGHTA, FQGNSA. This CDR3 region has 16 residues.

This clonotype was recorded a few times. This chain links TRBV5-1 with TRBJ2-7; tentatively, D is TRBD2 (5 bases). The CDR3 has 14 residues. Between the trimmed V and J ends, which lost 8 bases and 4 bases, there was a span of 19 bases. Germline CDR1 reads SGHRS; CDR2 reads YFSETQ. Here the CDR3 DNA reads TGCGCCAGTGGGAAGACGCAGTCGGGATACGAGCAGTACTTC. This translates into CASGKTQSGYEQYF.

The gene calls are TRBV5-1 and TRBJ1-1; D call uncertain. V was pared by 0 bases and J by 6 bases, with 9 bases between. Germline CDR1 is SGHRS and CDR2 is YFSETQ. CDR3 length: 13 residues. Here the CDR3 reads CASSLADVSEAFF. CDR3 in DNA: TGCGCCAGCAGCTTGGCCGATGTGTCTGAAGCTTTCTTT.

This clonotype came up a few times. The chain joins TRBV20-1 to TRBJ2-7; D is ambiguous. Trimming left V 5 bases short and J 3 bases short, with 14 bases between. In germline, CDR1 is DFQATT, CDR2 SNEGSKA (reference sequence). There are 13 residues in the CDR3. The CDR3 nucleotides are TGCAGTGCTGGAACGGCGGCCCACTACGAGCAGTACTTC. It encodes CSAGTAAHYEQYF.

Here the CDR3 reads CASIGTGLNSPLHF. CDR3 DNA: TGTGCCAGCATTGGGACAGGTCTTAATTCACCCCTCCACTTT. The chain is built from TRBV6-2 or TRBV6-3 and TRBJ1-6; the match to TRBD1 covers 8 bases. Unmatched junction bases numbered 5, after V lost 7 bases and J lost 6 bases. Germline V lookup: CDR1 MNHEY, CDR2 SVGEGT. CDR3 size: 14 residues.

This chain links TRBV5-1 with TRBJ1-1; D uncertain. V lost 3 bases and J 3 bases, leaving 9 bases between the germline ends. Germline V gives CDR1 SGHRS, CDR2 YFSETQ. CDR3 length: 13 amino acids. CDR3 protein: CASSSLIDTEAFF. The CDR3 DNA reads as TGCGCCAGCAGCTCTCTGATCGACACTGAAGCTTTCTTT.

The chain couples TRBV29-1 to TRBJ1-2; D uncertain. V lost 3 bases to trimming and J lost 6 bases, with 17 bases between them. The germline V gene encodes CDR1 SQVTM and CDR2 ANQGSEA. This CDR3 is 14 amino acids long. The CDR3 DNA reads TGCAGCGTTGAGGTTGGCAGGAGCTTAGATGGCTACACCTTC. It translates to CSVEVGRSLDGYTF.

This clonotype was observed a few times. CDR3 amino acids: CSAETGPWDSNQPQHF. In nucleotides, the CDR3 is TGCAGTGCTGAGACAGGGCCCTGGGATAGCAATCAGCCCCAGCATTTT. The J gene is TRBJ1-5, the V gene TRBV20-1; 7 bases are shared with TRBD1. This CDR3 contains 16 residues. Trimming at V came to 5 bases and at J to 0 bases, leaving 10 bases not matched to a gene. Germline V gives CDR1 DFQATT, CDR2 SNEGSKA (reference sequence).

V is TRBV28 and J is TRBJ2-7; D may be TRBD1 (6 bases). V was trimmed by 8 bases and J by 2 bases, leaving 16 bases between them. CDR1 is MDHEN and CDR2 is SYDVKM in the germline V gene. The CDR3 is 14 residues long. The CDR3 loop is CASRRRDRTYEQYF. The CDR3 nucleotides are TGTGCCAGCCGACGCCGTGACAGGACCTACGAGCAGTACTTC.

A few counts support this clonotype. CDR3 amino acids: CASSQERNRITDTQYF. CDR3 coding DNA: TGTGCCAGCAGCCAAGAAAGAAACAGAATCACAGATACGCAGTATTTT. The chain combines TRBV14 with TRBJ2-3; D remains ambiguous. Deletions cut 0 bases from V and 2 bases from J, with 12 bases between. CDR1 is SGHDN and CDR2 is FVKESK in the germline V gene. The CDR3 sequence is 16 residues long.

This clonotype was picked up a small number of times. This sequence joins TRBV9 and TRBJ2-3; TRBD2 agrees at 8 bases. With 0 bases clipped from V and 1 base from J, the junction kept 4 bases outside the gene matches. This CDR3 has 16 residues. Germline values: CDR1 SGDLS, CDR2 YYNGEE. The CDR3 loop reads CASSVGGSGGTDTQYF. The CDR3 nucleotides read TGTGCCAGCAGCGTAGGAGGTAGCGGGGGCACAGATACGCAGTATTTT.

This clonotype was found a few times. The junction departs from the called germline gene at one end, perhaps through a read error. This chain connects TRBV19 to TRBJ2-3; D uncertain. Germline CDR1 is LNHDA and CDR2 is SQIVND (reference sequence). The CDR3 spans 14 residues. The CDR3 nucleotides are TGTGCCAATAGTATAGACGGATACACAGATACGCAGTATTTT. As protein: CANSIDGYTDTQYF.

This clonotype came up many times. CDR3 sequence reads: CASSLSAGSYTF. The CDR3 coding sequence is TGTGCCAGCAGTTTGTCGGCTGGAAGCTACACCTTC. This chain links TRBV12-3 or TRBV12-4 with TRBJ1-2; the D is unclear. The germline V and J ends were trimmed by 3 bases and 9 bases, with 11 bases remaining between them. This CDR3 has 12 residues.

The gene calls are TRBV7-9 and TRBJ1-2; D may be TRBD1 (5 bases). Trimming left V 5 bases short and J 2 bases short, with 24 bases between. This CDR3 is built from 18 residues. Germline lookup yields CDR1 SEHNR and CDR2 FQNEAQ (reference sequence). CDR3 nucleotide sequence: TGTGCCAGCAGCCCCCCCCAAAAACCCCAATCAGGGAACTATGGCTACACCTTC. Translation: CASSPPQKPQSGNYGYTF. The full variable domain, in which reference TRBV7-9 and TRBJ1-2 provide the parts outside the CDR3, is DTGVSQNPRHKITKRGQNVTFRCDPISEHNRLYWYRQTLGQGPEFLTYFQNEAQLEKSRLLSDRFSAERPKGSFSTLEIQRTEQGDSAMYLCASSPPQKPQSGNYGYTFGSGTRLTVV.